The 3 T cell receptor beta chains below all came from one sample that was sequenced in a study of blood T cell repertoires in COVID-19. TCRdb's copy holds only in-frame clones and misses some; the assay was immunoSEQ multiplex PCR. The sample lists roughly 120,000 clones, approximately 90% seen once, with over 3% in the top ten. Sequencing used peripheral blood. All receptors come from a woman in her fifties or sixties with acute or convalescent COVID-19.

V is TRBV5-1 and J is TRBJ1-4; 11 bases match TRBD1. The CDR3 runs to 16 residues. Germline V gene data show CDR1 as SGHRS and CDR2 as YFSETQ. Trimming removed 4 bases from V and 8 bases from J; junction bases left unmatched: 10. CDR3 coding DNA: TGCGCCAGCAGCCAAATGGGGACAGGGGGTAGAGAAAAACTGTTTTTT. Encoded protein: CASSQMGTGGREKLFF.

The chain links TRBV18 to TRBJ1-1, with D tentatively TRBD1 (6 bases). This CDR3 is 14 amino acids long. V was shortened by 5 bases and J by 4 bases, with 14 bases between the two germline ends. In germline, CDR1 is KGHSH, CDR2 LQKENI. The DNA of the CDR3 is TGTGCCAGCTCAAGGGCGAGAGGGGGCACTGAAGCTTTCTTT. Translation gives CASSRARGGTEAFF.

The CDR3 loop reads CASSLTAGVLGEQFF. CDR3 bases: TGCGCCAGCAGCTTGACAGCGGGAGTGTTGGGTGAGCAGTTCTTC. The chain joins TRBV5-1 to TRBJ2-1, with 8 bases identical to TRBD2. The length of the CDR3 is 15 residues. After removal of 1 base from V and 9 bases from J, the junction contained 9 bases not matched to a gene. CDR1 is SGHRS, CDR2 YFSETQ, per germline.